Following are 22 T cell receptor beta chains from one sample sequenced in a study of blood T cell repertoires in COVID-19. The repertoire was sequenced with immunoSEQ multiplex PCR; TCRdb's copy has only in-frame clones and lacks some. The data contain roughly 200,000 clones, around nine tenths of them singletons. The specimen was peripheral blood. The receptors here all came from a man aged 35 to 55 with acute or convalescent COVID-19.

The chain employs TRBV25-1 and TRBJ2-2; 8 bases are a match to TRBD2. The germline gives CDR1 MGHDK, CDR2 SYGVNS. The CDR3 contains 16 residues. V was clipped by 4 bases and J by 1 base; unmatched bases: 5. DNA for the CDR3: TGTGCCAGCAGTGCCTCACTAGCGGAGAACACCGGGGAGCTGTTTTTT. It translates to CASSASLAENTGELFF. Full variable domain (rest looked up from reference TRBV25-1 and TRBJ2-2): EADIYQTPRYLVIGTGKKITLECSQTMGHDKMYWYQQDPGMELHLIHYSYGVNSTEKGDLSSESTVSRIRTEHFPLTLESARPSHTSQYLCASSASLAENTGELFFGEGSRLTVL.

V gene TRBV6-5 combines with J gene TRBJ1-1, with 10 positions matching TRBD1. Germline V lookup: CDR1 MNHEY, CDR2 SVGAGI. The CDR3 totals 15 residues. The V gene end was trimmed by 5 bases and the J gene end by 3 bases; junction bases not matched to a gene: 6. The CDR3 region is CASSTTGGAYTEAFF. CDR3 sequence (DNA): TGTGCCAGCAGTACGACAGGGGGCGCTTACACTGAAGCTTTCTTT.

The chain uses TRBV18 and TRBJ1-2; D not certain. Per the germline V gene, CDR1 is KGHSH and CDR2 is LQKENI. The CDR3 has 14 residues. Trimming cost V 2 bases and J 8 bases, with 15 bases left between them. The CDR3 DNA follows: TGTGCCAGCTCACCATCGGGCCGAGGGCGAGGCTACACCTTC. It specifies CASSPSGRGRGYTF.

The chain recombines TRBV10-2 with TRBJ1-2; D is uncertain. Germline V gene lookup returns CDR1 WSHSY and CDR2 SAAADI. This CDR3 comprises 15 residues. The ends were cut back, 2 bases at V and 3 bases at J, with 13 bases in the middle. CDR3 nucleotide sequence: TGCGCCAGCAGTGAGAGGCAAGGAGAAGACTATGGCTACACCTTC. Residues: CASSERQGEDYGYTF.

V usage is TRBV10-3 and J usage is TRBJ1-1; a possible D gene is TRBD1 (5 bases). This CDR3 contains 16 residues. Trimming took off 2 bases at V and 0 bases at J, with 13 bases between the two ends. Per germline, CDR1 ENHRY and CDR2 SYGVKD. CDR3 coding DNA: TGTGCCATCAGTGAGAAAGTGGAGGGGATGAACACTGAAGCTTTCTTT. This codes for CAISEKVEGMNTEAFF.

The chain is built from TRBV5-6 and TRBJ2-3; 7 nucleotides agree with TRBD1. Germline loops: CDR1 SGHDT, CDR2 YYEEEE. V lost 7 bases to trimming and J lost 5 bases; unmatched junction nucleotides: 16. This CDR3 spans 16 amino acids. The CDR3 sequence: CASGIDRAFQLDTQYF. DNA for the CDR3: TGTGCCAGCGGCATAGACAGGGCCTTCCAGCTAGATACGCAGTATTTT.

The rearrangement joins TRBV9 to TRBJ2-3; D uncertain. The CDR3 covers 14 residues. Trimming took 4 bases from V and 5 from J, leaving 14 bases between them. Germline CDR1 is SGDLS and CDR2 is YYNGEE. CDR3 DNA sequence: TGTGCCAGCAGCCCGACACCCAAGCAAGATACGCAGTATTTT. Translated: CASSPTPKQDTQYF.

This clone has just one count. J is TRBJ1-2 and V is TRBV5-5; 12 bases are shared with TRBD1. Trimming removed 2 bases from V and 7 bases from J; junction bases left unmatched: 9. CDR3 size: 16 residues. Germline assignment: CDR1 SGHKS and CDR2 YYEKEE (reference sequence). The CDR3 loop is CASSFPAGTGGSGYTF. CDR3 sequence (DNA): TGTGCCAGCAGCTTTCCGGCCGGGACAGGGGGCTCTGGCTACACCTTC.

This sequence joins TRBV7-2 and TRBJ2-5; 11 positions match TRBD1. CDR1 SGHTA and CDR2 FQGNSA come from the germline V gene. J gave up 5 bases and V 4 bases, and 6 bases lay outside the gene matches. The CDR3 is made up of 15 amino acids. This chain's CDR3 is CASSSDRGRTETQYF. CDR3 bases: TGTGCCAGCAGCTCGGACAGGGGGCGTACGGAGACCCAGTACTTC.

Regarding this clone: The identical CDR3 is also encoded by other nucleotide sequences in the sample. The chain employs TRBV7-2 and TRBJ1-1; the D is unclear. Germline CDR1 is SGHTA and CDR2 is FQGNSA. Trimming stripped 5 bases from V and 3 bases from J, with 4 bases between. This CDR3 region has 11 residues. The CDR3 loop is CASSLYTEAFF. The CDR3 DNA is TGTGCCAGCAGCCTGTACACTGAAGCTTTCTTT.

The chain joins TRBV7-2 to TRBJ1-2; maybe TRBD1 (6 bases). The ends were cut back, 1 base at V and 10 bases at J, with 19 bases in the middle. CDR1 is SGHTA, CDR2 FQGNSA, per germline. This CDR3 contains 15 residues. The CDR3 loop is CASSLVGAGANPYTF. In DNA, the CDR3 is TGTGCCAGCAGCTTAGTGGGTGCGGGGGCGAACCCCTACACCTTC.

In nucleotides, the CDR3 is TGTGCCAGCAGCGATGGACAGGGTAGCTATGGCTACACCTTC. Translating it yields CASSDGQGSYGYTF. The genes are TRBV11-2 and TRBJ1-2, with 8 nucleotides matching TRBD1. V shed 5 bases and J 4 bases; nucleotides not matched to a gene: 6. The germline CDR1 and CDR2 sequences are SGHAT and FQNNGV. This CDR3 is built from 14 residues.

V gene TRBV2 combines with J gene TRBJ2-1; 12 nucleotides line up with TRBD2. J lost 0 bases, V lost 6 bases, and 18 bases had no gene match. CDR1 is SNHLY and CDR2 is FYNNEI in the germline V gene. CDR3 length: 21 residues. The CDR3 protein is CASRPPAPTSGGQSSYNEQFF. As DNA, the CDR3 is TGTGCCAGCAGGCCACCCGCTCCTACTAGCGGGGGGCAGAGCTCCTACAATGAGCAGTTCTTC. The entire variable domain, with the rest obtained from reference TRBV2 and TRBJ2-1, is as follows: EPEVTQTPSHQVTQMGQEVILRCVPISNHLYFYWYRQILGQKVEFLVSFYNNEISEKSEIFDDQFSVERPDGSNFTLKIRSTKLEDSAMYFCASRPPAPTSGGQSSYNEQFFGPGTRLTVL.

The gene calls are TRBV6-5 and TRBJ2-7, with D possibly being TRBD2 (5 bases). This CDR3 contains 15 residues. CDR1 is MNHEY, CDR2 SVGAGI, per germline. V was cut by 6 bases and J by 2 bases, with 17 bases left in between. The CDR3 is CASRMDGETPYEQYF. The DNA of the CDR3 is TGTGCCAGCAGGATGGACGGGGAGACCCCCTACGAGCAGTACTTC.

This clone was found once. The CDR3 nucleotides are TGTGCCAGCAGCCCCGCGAGTCGAGGAGAAGAGACCCAGTACTTC. Its protein product is CASSPASRGEETQYF. The chain uses TRBV5-5 and TRBJ2-5; D remains ambiguous. V shed 4 bases and J shed 3 bases, with 16 bases lying between them. The CDR3 is 15 residues long. Germline CDR1 and CDR2: SGHKS and YYEKEE (reference sequence).

The rearrangement joins TRBV6-2 or TRBV6-3 to TRBJ1-5, with D hard to call. CDR3 length: 21 amino acids. Germline CDR1 reads MNHEY; CDR2 reads SVGEGT. V lost 1 base to trimming and J lost 2 bases, with 27 bases between them. CDR3 protein: CASSYYRSFESLQRGNQPQHF. The CDR3 bases are TGTGCCAGCAGTTACTATAGAAGTTTTGAATCTCTCCAGCGAGGCAATCAGCCCCAGCATTTT.

V usage is TRBV9 and J usage is TRBJ1-2; D possibly corresponds to TRBD1 (6 bases). The CDR3 covers 12 residues. The V gene lost 4 bases and the J gene lost 7 bases, with 11 bases spanning the gap. Per germline, CDR1 SGDLS and CDR2 YYNGEE. The CDR3 is CASSKDRRGYTF. The CDR3 DNA follows: TGTGCCAGCAGCAAGGACAGACGTGGCTACACCTTC.

This clone was recorded once. This rearrangement joins TRBV28 to TRBJ2-5, with 7 bases aligning to TRBD1. Trimming removed 5 bases from V and 4 bases from J; junction bases left unmatched: 13. The CDR3 extends over 16 amino acids. The germline V gene encodes CDR1 MDHEN and CDR2 SYDVKM. For the CDR3, the DNA is TGTGCCAGCAGTGGGCGTCGACAGGGCAGTGGAGAGACCCAGTACTTC. This gives the protein CASSGRRQGSGETQYF.

V usage is TRBV7-2 and J usage is TRBJ2-1, with 9 bases that match TRBD1. This CDR3 is built from 14 residues. Germline V gene data show CDR1 as SGHTA and CDR2 as FQGNSA. The J segment lost 7 bases and the V segment lost 5 bases, leaving 6 bases of the junction unmatched. CDR3 loop: CASSVDRGRNEQFF. CDR3 in DNA: TGTGCCAGCAGCGTGGACAGGGGTCGGAATGAGCAGTTCTTC.

The J gene is TRBJ2-7, the V gene TRBV5-1; the match to TRBD1 covers 8 bases. Germline lookup yields CDR1 SGHRS and CDR2 YFSETQ. The V segment lost 3 bases and the J segment 2 bases; nucleotides outside the gene matches: 7. The CDR3 consists of 15 residues. The CDR3 DNA reads as TGCGCCAGCAGCTCTACCGGGACAGGACCCTACGAGCAGTACTTC. Its translation: CASSSTGTGPYEQYF.

This chain links TRBV6-5 with TRBJ2-3, with 9 bases identical to TRBD2. V was clipped by 2 bases and J by 2 bases; unmatched bases: 5. The germline V gene encodes CDR1 MNHEY and CDR2 SVGAGI. This CDR3 region has 16 residues. The CDR3 sequence is CASSYRRGGVTDTQYF. In DNA form, the CDR3 reads TGTGCCAGCAGTTACAGGCGGGGGGGCGTCACAGATACGCAGTATTTT.

This chain uses TRBV30 with TRBJ2-3; D might be TRBD1 (5 bases). The CDR3 totals 15 residues. V was trimmed by 3 bases and J by 4 bases, leaving 17 bases between them. Germline lookup yields CDR1 GTSNPN and CDR2 SVGIG (reference sequence). CDR3 DNA sequence: TGTGCCTGGAGCACAGGTAACCTCCAGGCAGATACGCAGTATTTT. Protein product: CAWSTGNLQADTQYF. Full variable domain (rest looked up from reference TRBV30 and TRBJ2-3): SQTIHQWPATLVQPVGSPLSLECTVEGTSNPNLYWYRQAAGRGLQLLFYSVGIGQISSEVPQNLSASRPQDRQFILSSKKLLLSDSGFYLCAWSTGNLQADTQYFGPGTRLTVL.